One sample yielded the 31 T cell receptor beta chains listed below, sequenced in a study of blood T cell repertoires in COVID-19 (dated by TCRdb to about 2020). The method behind the library was the immunoSEQ multiplex PCR assay. TCRdb obtained this table from immuneACCESS and retained in-frame rearrangements with V and J assigned. These tables miss some clones; where compared with another copy, unresolved V genes account for less than half of the shortfall, and the remainder is unexplained. The sample profile shows about 300,000 clones; 70% to 90% of them were found once. The ten largest clones take up 1% to 1.5% of the sample. The sample was peripheral blood. The receptor source for this set is a man between 65 and 85 years old with acute or convalescent COVID-19.

This sequence joins TRBV3-1 (or the pseudogene TRBV3-2) and TRBJ2-1, with a tentative D call TRBD2 (6 bases). Germline assignment: CDR1 LGHDT and CDR2 YNNKEL (reference sequence). The V end was cut by 7 bases, the J end by 3 bases, with 19 bases between. The CDR3 length is 16 residues. This chain's CDR3 is CASTQKGGTDYNEQFF. The DNA for the CDR3 is TGTGCCAGCACGCAAAAGGGCGGGACCGACTACAATGAGCAGTTCTTC.

The rearrangement joins TRBV2 to TRBJ2-7, with 10 bases lining up with TRBD2. Germline CDR1 reads SNHLY; CDR2 reads FYNNEI. V lost 10 bases to trimming and J lost 0 bases; unmatched junction nucleotides: 6. The CDR3 is 14 residues long. This CDR3 is CANKAGGSSYEQYF. In DNA, the CDR3 is TGTGCCAACAAAGCGGGAGGGAGCTCCTACGAGCAGTACTTC.

CDR3 sequence (DNA): TGTGCCAGCAGGCCTACAGGGTTGGATACGCAGTATTTT. This gives the protein CASRPTGLDTQYF. The chain carries TRBV6-5 and TRBJ2-3; maybe TRBD1 (6 bases). Germline assignment: CDR1 MNHEY and CDR2 SVGAGI. This CDR3 has 13 residues. Trimming pared 6 bases from V and 6 bases from J, leaving 13 bases between.

This clone was counted between two and nine times. The gene calls are TRBV5-1 and TRBJ2-3; D might be TRBD1 (6 bases). The CDR3 has 14 amino acids. Deletions cut 6 bases from V and 4 bases from J, with 15 bases between. Germline V gene sequence: CDR1 SGHRS, CDR2 YFSETQ. The CDR3 nucleotides are TGCGCCAGCAAAGGGACATTGAGCGCAGATACGCAGTATTTT. This sequence encodes CASKGTLSADTQYF.

The rearrangement links TRBV13 to TRBJ1-2, with TRBD1 identical over 8 bases. CDR3 length equals 15 residues. With 4 bases clipped from V and 6 bases from J, the junction kept 10 bases outside the gene matches. Germline-derived CDR1 and CDR2 are PRHDT and FYEKMQ (reference sequence). The CDR3 DNA reads as TGTGCCAGCAGCTCAGGACAGGGCCTCGGGCATGGCTACACCTTC. Its translation is CASSSGQGLGHGYTF. The variable domain in full, completed from reference TRBV13 and TRBJ1-2, reads AAGVIQSPRHLIKEKRETATLKCYPIPRHDTVYWYQQGPGQDPQFLISFYEKMQSDKGSIPDRFSAQQFSDYHSELNMSSLELGDSALYFCASSSGQGLGHGYTFGSGTRLTVV.

The chain employs TRBV3-1 (or the pseudogene TRBV3-2) and TRBJ1-2; D is unclear. This CDR3 is built from 13 residues. CDR1 and CDR2 (germline): LGHDT, YNNKEL (reference sequence). V was clipped by 1 base and J by 7 bases, with 10 bases between them. The CDR3 region is CASSQGRVGGYTF. CDR3 sequence (DNA): TGTGCCAGCAGCCAAGGACGGGTCGGTGGCTACACCTTC.

The chain carries TRBV9 and TRBJ2-1; the D gene is possibly TRBD2 (6 bases). The V end was cut by 1 base, the J end by 0 bases, with 11 bases between. Germline assignment: CDR1 SGDLS and CDR2 YYNGEE. The CDR3 sequence is 16 residues long. CDR3 DNA sequence: TGTGCCAGCAGCGTAACTGACGGGGGCTCCTACAATGAGCAGTTCTTC. It yields the protein CASSVTDGGSYNEQFF.

V is TRBV11-2 and J is TRBJ2-1; D remains unclear. The CDR3 length is 14 residues. In germline, CDR1 is SGHAT, CDR2 FQNNGV. V was cut by 3 bases and J by 8 bases, with 14 bases left in between. DNA for the CDR3: TGTGCCAGCAGCTTGATGGTTAGCAGCGATGAGCAGTTCTTC. Its protein is CASSLMVSSDEQFF. Looking up the rest from reference TRBV11-2 and TRBJ2-1 gives the full variable domain: EAGVAQSPRYKIIEKRQSVAFWCNPISGHATLYWYQQILGQGPKLLIQFQNNGVVDDSQLPKDRFSAERLKGVDSTLKIQPAKLEDSAVYLCASSLMVSSDEQFFGPGTRLTVL.

V is TRBV18 and J is TRBJ1-1, with 10 nucleotides matching TRBD1. V lost 3 bases, J lost 3 bases, and 7 bases stayed unmatched. The CDR3 sequence is 16 residues long. CDR1 and CDR2 from the germline V gene are KGHSH and LQKENI. The CDR3 protein is CASSPRDRGIDTEAFF. DNA for the CDR3: TGTGCCAGCTCACCCAGGGACAGGGGTATCGACACTGAAGCTTTCTTT.

The chain carries TRBV21-1 and TRBJ2-7; TRBD2 was called by the table and not checked on the DNA. TRBV21-1 is marked as a pseudogene. The CDR3 runs to 16 residues. In nucleotides, the CDR3 is TGTGCCAGCAGCAAAGGTTGCGGCCCCGGCGGCTACGAGCAGTACTTC. Its protein is CASSKGCGPGGYEQYF.

The rearrangement uses TRBV7-9 and TRBJ1-6; 7 bases map to TRBD1. CDR3 length equals 14 residues. J gave up 5 bases and V 5 bases, and 3 bases lay outside the gene matches. The germline CDR1 and CDR2 sequences are SEHNR and FQNEAQ (reference sequence). CDR3 sequence: CASSGDSNNSPLHF. CDR3 nucleotides: TGTGCCAGCAGCGGGGACAGCAATAATTCACCCCTCCACTTT.

This chain joins TRBV29-1 and TRBJ2-1; D possibly corresponds to TRBD2 (6 bases). The CDR3 length is 11 residues. Germline CDR1 SQVTM, CDR2 ANQGSEA. The V end lost 4 bases, the J end lost 13 bases, and 14 bases lay between the germline ends. CDR3 loop: CSVGPGVEQFF. The DNA of the CDR3 is TGCAGCGTTGGCCCGGGAGTAGAACAGTTCTTC.

The genes are TRBV7-3 and TRBJ2-3; no firm D call. Trimming left V 2 bases short and J 4 bases short, with 7 bases between. Germline lookup yields CDR1 SGHTA and CDR2 FQGTGA. CDR3 length equals 13 residues. DNA for the CDR3: TGTGCCAGCAGCTTAGGCCTGGCAGATACGCAGTATTTT. It yields the protein CASSLGLADTQYF.

J is TRBJ1-5 and V is TRBV10-3; 12 bases map to TRBD1. Unmatched junction bases numbered 3, after V lost 3 bases and J lost 6 bases. The CDR3 is made up of 15 amino acids. Germline CDR1 reads ENHRY; CDR2 reads SYGVKD. CDR3 nucleotide sequence: TGTGCCATCAGTGACCCGGGACAGGGGGCTCAGCCCCAGCATTTT. Translation gives CAISDPGQGAQPQHF.

V usage is TRBV5-4 and J usage is TRBJ2-2, with TRBD2 identical over 9 bases. There are 17 residues in the CDR3. Germline lookup yields CDR1 SGHNT and CDR2 YYREEE (reference sequence). Germline trimming cut 2 bases from V and 6 bases from J; bases unmatched to any gene: 11. The CDR3: CASSFPREGRGAGELFF. The CDR3 bases are TGTGCCAGCAGCTTCCCGCGGGAGGGCCGGGGCGCCGGGGAGCTGTTTTTT.

The V gene is TRBV27, the J gene TRBJ2-1; a weak D match, TRBD2 (6 bases). CDR3 length: 17 residues. The germline V and J ends were trimmed by 2 bases and 0 bases, with 14 bases remaining between them. CDR1 MNHEY and CDR2 SMNVEV come from the germline V gene (reference sequence). The CDR3 bases are TGTGCCAGCAGTTTACGTTTGGACGGGAGCTCCTACAATGAGCAGTTCTTC. Amino acids: CASSLRLDGSSYNEQFF.

This sequence joins TRBV28 and TRBJ2-1; D is unclear. V lost 6 bases, J lost 6 bases, and 9 bases lay in between. The CDR3 runs to 12 residues. CDR1 is MDHEN, CDR2 SYDVKM, per germline. The CDR3: CASSDSFNEQFF. CDR3 in DNA: TGTGCCAGCAGCGACTCTTTCAATGAGCAGTTCTTC.

The V and J genes are TRBV7-3 and TRBJ1-1; TRBD1 matches 8 bases. Germline V gene sequence: CDR1 SGHTA, CDR2 FQGTGA. V lost 5 bases, J lost 6 bases, and 5 bases stayed unmatched. There are 13 residues in the CDR3. The CDR3 here is CASSPGTGSEAFF. DNA of the CDR3: TGTGCCAGCAGCCCCGGGACAGGATCTGAAGCTTTCTTT.

The chain uses TRBV7-2 and TRBJ2-2, with a possible D match to TRBD1 (5 bases). Germline V gene data show CDR1 as SGHTA and CDR2 as FQGNSA. V gave up 7 bases and J gave up 0 bases, with 12 bases separating them. CDR3 size: 15 residues. This chain's CDR3 is CASTPSGTNTGELFF. In nucleotides, the CDR3 is TGTGCCAGCACCCCGTCAGGGACGAACACCGGGGAGCTGTTTTTT.

The rearrangement joins TRBV6-5 to TRBJ1-5, with D uncertain. V gave up 4 bases and J gave up 6 bases, with 19 bases separating them. This CDR3 is built from 16 residues. In germline, CDR1 is MNHEY, CDR2 SVGAGI. The CDR3 sequence is CASSSSTVREGQPQHF. The CDR3 nucleotides are TGTGCCAGCAGTTCGTCCACTGTGAGGGAGGGTCAGCCCCAGCATTTT.

CDR3 loop: CASSVLAGVSTDTQYF. The CDR3 DNA reads TGTGCCAGCAGCGTCCTAGCGGGGGTATCCACAGATACGCAGTATTTT. The V gene is TRBV7-2, the J gene TRBJ2-3, with 10 bases aligning to TRBD2. Trimming took 5 bases from V and 2 from J; bases not matched to a gene: 7. CDR1 and CDR2 from the germline V gene are SGHTA and FQGNSA. This CDR3 contains 16 residues.

In its sample, this clone was seen a few times. The rearrangement links TRBV28 to TRBJ2-7, with 8 bases matching TRBD1. The CDR3 has 14 amino acids. Per germline, CDR1 MDHEN and CDR2 SYDVKM. V shed 5 bases, J shed 2 bases, and the junction held 5 bases outside the gene matches. The CDR3 region has the DNA TGTGCCAGCAGTGATCCGGGACAGGCCTACGAGCAGTACTTC. Protein product: CASSDPGQAYEQYF.

This clone has just one count. The rearrangement links TRBV11-2 to TRBJ2-2, with D possibly matching TRBD2 (6 bases). The CDR3 contains 16 residues. V was trimmed by 3 bases and J by 5 bases, leaving 16 bases between them. Germline CDR1 is SGHAT and CDR2 is FQNNGV. The chain's CDR3 is CASSFFGSGRTGELFF. CDR3 coding DNA: TGTGCCAGCAGCTTTTTCGGCTCAGGGAGGACCGGGGAGCTGTTTTTT.

The rearrangement links TRBV19 to TRBJ1-2; D ambiguous. This CDR3 spans 13 amino acids. Trimming removed 10 bases from V and 4 bases from J, with 16 bases in between. Germline V gene lookup returns CDR1 LNHDA and CDR2 SQIVND (reference sequence). The CDR3 bases are TGTGCCACCGAAGCCAGCGGATCCTATGGCTACACCTTC. It is translated as CATEASGSYGYTF.

V is TRBV7-2 and J is TRBJ1-5; 7 bases agree with TRBD1. Trimming removed 1 base from V and 3 bases from J; junction bases left unmatched: 3. Germline CDR1 SGHTA, CDR2 FQGNSA. The CDR3 length is 15 residues. Here the CDR3 reads CASSLGGTVNQPQHF. CDR3 bases: TGTGCCAGCAGCTTAGGAGGGACAGTCAATCAGCCCCAGCATTTT.

The chain has TRBV6-5 and TRBJ1-5; no reliable D call. This CDR3 is 14 amino acids long. Germline loops: CDR1 MNHEY, CDR2 SVGAGI. Trimming stripped 7 bases from V and 0 bases from J, with 10 bases between. CDR3 DNA: TGTGCCAGCATTGGCGGTTCTAGCAATCAGCCCCAGCATTTT. It is translated as CASIGGSSNQPQHF.

The sample holds one count of this clone. The rearrangement links TRBV19 to TRBJ2-4; a possible D gene is TRBD1 (5 bases). Deletions cut 1 base from V and 0 bases from J, with 16 bases between. This CDR3 comprises 18 residues. Per the germline V gene, CDR1 is LNHDA and CDR2 is SQIVND (reference sequence). The CDR3 nucleotides read TGTGCCAGTAGTATAGGGGGTAAAGGGGCTTTAGCCAAAAACATTCAGTACTTC. This codes for CASSIGGKGALAKNIQYF.

This sequence joins TRBV6-5 and TRBJ1-5; a possible D gene is TRBD1 (5 bases). The V end was cut by 6 bases, the J end by 6 bases, with 15 bases between. Germline lookup yields CDR1 MNHEY and CDR2 SVGAGI. The CDR3 totals 14 residues. DNA for the CDR3: TGTGCCAGCAGAAGAGACAGTCTTGGTCAGCCCCAGCATTTT. This gives the protein CASRRDSLGQPQHF.

The chain carries TRBV19 and TRBJ1-3; D unclear. Germline CDR1 LNHDA, CDR2 SQIVND (reference sequence). The CDR3 is made up of 13 amino acids. V lost 1 base and J 2 bases, leaving 3 bases between the germline ends. The CDR3 loop reads CASSIVAGNTIYF. In nucleotides, the CDR3 is TGTGCCAGTAGTATAGTAGCTGGAAACACCATATATTTT. The full variable domain, completed using reference TRBV19 and TRBJ1-3, is DGGITQSPKYLFRKEGQNVTLSCEQNLNHDAMYWYRQDPGQGLRLIYYSQIVNDFQKGDIAEGYSVSREKKESFPLTVTSAQKNPTAFYLCASSIVAGNTIYFGEGSWLTVV.

The genes are TRBV2 and TRBJ1-5, with a weak D call TRBD1 (5 bases). This CDR3 has 13 amino acids. Trimming took off 4 bases at V and 5 bases at J, with 9 bases between the two ends. Germline-derived CDR1 and CDR2 are SNHLY and FYNNEI. The CDR3 sequence is CASSGVGDQPQHF. In DNA form, the CDR3 reads TGTGCCAGCAGTGGGGTAGGGGATCAGCCCCAGCATTTT.

J is TRBJ1-1 and V is TRBV5-5; TRBD1 might be the D (6 bases). The CDR3 is 13 residues long. V was shortened by 3 bases and J by 1 base, with 7 bases between the two germline ends. Germline V gene sequence: CDR1 SGHKS, CDR2 YYEKEE (reference sequence). CDR3 sequence: CASSWGQNTEAFF. The CDR3 DNA follows: TGTGCCAGCAGCTGGGGACAGAACACTGAAGCTTTCTTT.